The clone carrying this TCR beta chain was counted only a few times. Its target is not known. The conserved phenylalanine or tryptophan is not found at the CDR3 terminus, so this likely reflects a read error. The limits of the CDR3 on the DNA are not certain, so only TCRdb's listed CDR3 is given. The CDR3 has 12 amino acids, counting both end residues. The V gene's germline CDR1 is ENHRY and CDR2 SYGVKD. TCRdb recomputed calls from the 5' RACE reads with MiXCR, one row per CDR3 protein. The sample has tens of thousands of distinct CDR3 sequences, 13% seen once. The sample belongs to a study of early T cells in non-severe SARS-CoV-2 infection. Broader study findings: Matching with VDJdb favored anti-spike CD8 responses (missing private and CD4 specificities).

This TCR was sampled from an adult who was a healthcare worker with PCR-confirmed SARS-CoV-2 infection or an uninfected control (not recorded which). V gene TRBV10-3 combines with J gene TRBJ2-7; the table calls TRBD2, which could not be checked here. Sample: whole blood. This CDR3 is CAISEPGTAEAI.